This entry lists 29 T cell receptor beta chains sequenced from one sample in a study of low-dose radiotherapy and immunotherapy resistance in tumors (dated by TCRdb to between 2021 and 2024). To make first-strand cDNA, Superscript III was used along with a set of TRAV- and TRBV-specific primers so that both the TCRalpha and TCRbeta chains were covered. TCRs were amplified for about 20 PCR cycles with Phusion, using a constant-region primer paired with the adapter attached to the V primers. The public reads were run again by TCRdb, first through fastp at Q25 and then through MiXCR, and only productive beta chains were kept. Rows with one shared CDR3 protein collapse into an entry with the most common genes and DNA. The sample table records 11,000 to 15,000 distinct CDR3 sequences; about 77% of these occur just once. Of the sample, about 4.9% is held by the ten largest clones. The receptors were gathered from a human donor with advanced metastatic prostate, ovarian, gallbladder or colorectal cancer (not recorded which). This table probably holds off-target reads from a library built for another chain.

The rearrangement joins TRBV19 to TRBJ2-5; the D gene is possibly TRBD2 (6 bases). The V end lost 1 base, the J end lost 7 bases, and 16 bases lay between the germline ends. Germline V gives CDR1 LNHDA, CDR2 SQIVND (reference sequence). This CDR3 is 15 amino acids long. The CDR3 nucleotides read TGTGCCAGTAGTATAGGTCGGGAGACCTTAGGGACCCAGTACTTC. Amino acids: CASSIGRETLGTQYF.

This chain uses TRBV20-1 with TRBJ1-1; D is ambiguous. CDR1 is DFQATT, CDR2 SNEGSKA, per germline (reference sequence). Trimming took off 7 bases at V and 7 bases at J, with 13 bases between the two ends. CDR3 size: 11 residues. The chain's CDR3 is CSGMERDEAFF. The DNA of the CDR3 is TGCAGTGGGATGGAGCGAGATGAAGCTTTCTTT.

The chain recombines TRBV19 with TRBJ2-5; 8 nucleotides agree with TRBD2. With V trimmed by 8 bases and J by 1 base, 6 bases remained unmatched. CDR3 length equals 14 residues. Germline CDR1 LNHDA, CDR2 SQIVND (reference sequence). In DNA, the CDR3 is TGTGCCAGTCGAACGGGGGGGGCCCAAGAGACCCAGTACTTC. It specifies CASRTGGAQETQYF.

Only a few counts were recorded for this clonotype. The chain uses TRBV5-1 and TRBJ2-1, with 10 bases matching TRBD2. The CDR3 has 16 amino acids. With V trimmed by 0 bases and J by 7 bases, 7 bases remained unmatched. CDR1 is SGHRS and CDR2 is YFSETQ in the germline V gene. The CDR3 nucleotides are TGCGCCAGCAGCTTGGAGTCTAGCGGGGGATGGAATGAGCAGTTCTTC. This codes for CASSLESSGGWNEQFF.

This chain links TRBV29-1 with TRBJ1-2; weak D call: TRBD1 (5 bases). Germline lookup yields CDR1 SQVTM and CDR2 ANQGSEA. The CDR3 extends over 12 amino acids. Between the trimmed V and J ends, which lost 4 bases and 2 bases, there was a span of 8 bases. The CDR3 sequence: CSVVTGNYGYTF. The CDR3 DNA follows: TGCAGCGTTGTTACAGGAAACTATGGCTACACCTTC.

The genes are TRBV10-3 and TRBJ2-2; weak D call: TRBD1 (7 bases). Trimming pared 3 bases from V and 6 bases from J, leaving 17 bases between. There are 16 residues in the CDR3. Germline CDR1 is ENHRY and CDR2 is SYGVKD. This CDR3 reads CAISDPRQGGAGELFF. The CDR3 DNA follows: TGTGCCATCAGTGATCCCAGACAGGGAGGCGCCGGGGAGCTGTTTTTT.

This clonotype occurred a few times. The chain has TRBV7-2 and TRBJ1-6; D perhaps matches TRBD1 (6 bases). Trimming removed 5 bases at V and 5 bases at J, with 13 bases between. This CDR3 is built from 15 residues. Germline V CDR1 and CDR2: SGHTA, FQGNSA. The CDR3 protein is CASSPTDSDNSPLHF. The CDR3 nucleotides are TGTGCCAGCAGCCCAACGGACAGCGATAATTCACCCCTCCACTTT.

The chain combines TRBV11-2 with TRBJ1-1; unclear D gene. The germline V gene has CDR1 SGHAT and CDR2 FQNNGV. Trimming took off 2 bases at V and 1 base at J, with 5 bases between the two ends. This CDR3 contains 13 residues. The CDR3 sequence is CASSLRGNTEAFF. CDR3 nucleotides: TGTGCCAGCAGCTTAAGAGGGAACACTGAAGCTTTCTTT.

CDR3 nucleotides: TGTGCCACCCACCGGGCGAACTATGGCTACACCTTC. This sequence encodes CATHRANYGYTF. V usage is TRBV6-8 and J usage is TRBJ1-2; no clear D gene. V lost 10 bases and J 2 bases, leaving 11 bases between the germline ends. This CDR3 contains 12 residues. Germline CDR1 MNHGY, CDR2 SAAAGT.

The V gene is TRBV10-1, the J gene TRBJ1-4; no firm D call. The germline V and J ends were trimmed by 2 bases and 11 bases, with 15 bases remaining between them. Germline CDR1 reads WNHNN; CDR2 reads SYGVQD (reference sequence). The CDR3 is 14 residues long. CDR3 loop: CASSEMAWSPKLFF. The CDR3 DNA reads TGCGCCAGCAGTGAGATGGCCTGGTCGCCCAAACTGTTTTTT.

The chain uses TRBV10-3 and TRBJ2-2, with D possibly called TRBD1 or TRBD2 (5 bases each). Per germline, CDR1 ENHRY and CDR2 SYGVKD. Trimming removed 7 bases from V and 0 bases from J, with 15 bases in between. This CDR3 contains 16 residues. This CDR3 is CAITSGRDPNTGELFF. The CDR3 DNA reads TGTGCCATCACTTCAGGCAGGGACCCGAACACCGGGGAGCTGTTTTTT.

This sequence joins TRBV5-1 and TRBJ2-1; tentative D call: TRBD2 (7 bases). This CDR3 is built from 17 residues. Germline V gene lookup returns CDR1 SGHRS and CDR2 YFSETQ. Trimming took off 4 bases at V and 4 bases at J, with 21 bases between the two ends. CDR3 protein: CASSPPGGGVVYNEQFF. In nucleotides, the CDR3 is TGCGCCAGCAGCCCCCCGGGGGGCGGGGTCGTTTACAATGAGCAGTTCTTC.

This clonotype was detected only once. The V call is TRBV10-3, the J call TRBJ1-2, with a tentative D call TRBD1 (6 bases). V was cut by 7 bases and J by 4 bases, with 19 bases left in between. From germline, CDR1 is ENHRY and CDR2 SYGVKD. The CDR3 length is 15 residues. CDR3 nucleotide sequence: TGTGCCATCATGGGGCAGGGGCCCTTCCCCTATGGCTACACCTTC. It is translated as CAIMGQGPFPYGYTF.

The V gene is TRBV29-1, the J gene TRBJ1-4, with a weak D call TRBD1 (5 bases). V lost 1 base, J lost 8 bases, and 11 bases lay in between. There are 13 residues in the CDR3. The germline CDR1 and CDR2 sequences are SQVTM and ANQGSEA. CDR3 region: CSVEAGQREKLFF. CDR3 DNA sequence: TGCAGCGTTGAAGCAGGGCAGCGGGAAAAACTGTTTTTT.

This chain joins TRBV12-3 or TRBV12-4 and TRBJ2-5; D not resolved. CDR3 length: 12 amino acids. V was clipped by 6 bases and J by 5 bases, with 10 bases between them. The CDR3, as DNA: TGTGCCAGCAGGTTACGGTGGGAGACCCAGTACTTC. Translating gives CASRLRWETQYF.

There are a few counts of this clonotype. The chain combines TRBV11-2 with TRBJ1-4, with 11 bases aligning to TRBD1. V shed 3 bases, J shed 8 bases, and the junction held 2 bases outside the gene matches. The CDR3 is made up of 14 amino acids. Germline CDR1 and CDR2: SGHAT and FQNNGV. CDR3 amino acids: CASSLGQGGEKLFF. The CDR3 nucleotides read TGTGCCAGCAGCTTGGGACAGGGGGGAGAAAAACTGTTTTTT.

This chain connects TRBV6-2 or TRBV6-3 to TRBJ2-7; D ambiguous. Per germline, CDR1 MNHEY and CDR2 SVGEGT. CDR3 length equals 13 residues. V shed 5 bases and J shed 2 bases, with 10 bases lying between them. CDR3: CASSGLGTYEQYF. DNA for the CDR3: TGTGCCAGCAGTGGCCTAGGGACCTACGAGCAGTACTTC.

V is TRBV6-4 and J is TRBJ1-5, with D hard to call. This CDR3 comprises 13 residues. V lost 6 bases and J lost 4, with 10 bases in between. Germline V gene data show CDR1 as MRHNA and CDR2 as SNTAGT. The CDR3 coding sequence is TGTGCCAGCAGCTTAACTGTGAATCAGCCCCAGCATTTT. It codes for CASSLTVNQPQHF.

V and J are TRBV5-1 and TRBJ2-7; TRBD1 might be the D (6 bases). The CDR3 is made up of 14 amino acids. Trimming took 2 bases from V and 0 from J, leaving 9 bases between them. The germline V gene encodes CDR1 SGHRS and CDR2 YFSETQ. This CDR3 is CASSLGQYSYEQYF. CDR3 DNA: TGCGCCAGCAGCTTAGGACAGTACTCCTACGAGCAGTACTTC.

J is TRBJ2-3 and V is TRBV5-1, with D uncertain. Germline assignment: CDR1 SGHRS and CDR2 YFSETQ. Trimming left V 0 bases short and J 0 bases short, with 11 bases between. There are 16 residues in the CDR3. CDR3 region: CASSLGINPSTDTQYF. CDR3 sequence (DNA): TGCGCCAGCAGCTTGGGGATTAACCCTAGCACAGATACGCAGTATTTT.

The genes are TRBV30 and TRBJ1-5; weak D call: TRBD1 (5 bases). The germline V gene encodes CDR1 GTSNPN and CDR2 SVGIG (reference sequence). V lost 2 bases to trimming and J lost 7 bases, with 12 bases between them. This CDR3 has 13 residues. The CDR3 nucleotides are TGTGCCTGGAGTCGAGCAGGGCAGCAGCCCCAGCATTTT. Its translation is CAWSRAGQQPQHF.

CDR3 bases: TGCGCCAGCAGCTCGATAACCGGGGCCGACAATGAGCAGTTCTTC. This translates into CASSSITGADNEQFF. The rearrangement links TRBV5-1 to TRBJ2-1; tentatively, D is TRBD1 or TRBD2 (5 bases each). Germline V CDR1 and CDR2: SGHRS, YFSETQ. V was pared by 3 bases and J by 5 bases, with 15 bases between. This CDR3 region has 15 residues.

CDR3 sequence: CASSEGGTAPYEQYF. CDR3 nucleotide sequence: TGTGCCAGCAGTGAAGGGGGGACGGCCCCCTACGAGCAGTACTTC. The rearrangement joins TRBV2 to TRBJ2-7; D tentatively reads TRBD1 or TRBD2 (5 bases each). V lost 1 base and J lost 2, with 12 bases in between. This CDR3 has 15 amino acids. Germline-derived CDR1 and CDR2 are SNHLY and FYNNEI. Full variable domain (outside the CDR3, taken from reference TRBV2 and TRBJ2-7): EPEVTQTPSHQVTQMGQEVILRCVPISNHLYFYWYRQILGQKVEFLVSFYNNEISEKSEIFDDQFSVERPDGSNFTLKIRSTKLEDSAMYFCASSEGGTAPYEQYFGPGTRLTVT.

The J gene is TRBJ1-1, the V gene TRBV6-2 or TRBV6-3; no clear D gene. This CDR3 contains 13 residues. Germline V gene lookup returns CDR1 MNHEY and CDR2 SVGEGT. V lost 7 bases, J lost 1 base, and 10 bases lay in between. CDR3 DNA sequence: TGTGCCAGCACCGGCACTCCGAACACTGAAGCTTTCTTT. Amino acid sequence: CASTGTPNTEAFF.

This sequence joins TRBV4-1 and TRBJ1-2; no definite D call. This CDR3 is 15 amino acids long. Germline assignment: CDR1 MGHRA and CDR2 YSYEKL. V was trimmed by 1 base and J by 4 bases, leaving 13 bases between them. The CDR3 loop is CASSQGGGLGYGYTF. CDR3 DNA: TGCGCCAGCAGCCAAGGGGGAGGGCTGGGCTATGGCTACACCTTC.

The V gene is TRBV14, the J gene TRBJ2-7; D may be TRBD2 (6 bases). This CDR3 is built from 14 residues. The V and J ends lost 10 bases and 3 bases respectively, with 19 bases between them. Germline CDR1 and CDR2: SGHDN and FVKESK. The chain's CDR3 is CANRGSGEDYEQYF. The CDR3, as DNA: TGTGCCAACCGGGGGTCTGGGGAAGACTACGAGCAGTACTTC.

This clonotype showed up just a few times. The chain is built from TRBV6-4 and TRBJ2-1; 13 bases fit TRBD2. CDR1 and CDR2 (germline): MRHNA, SNTAGT. The CDR3 has 15 amino acids. The J segment lost 5 bases and the V segment lost 5 bases, leaving 3 bases of the junction unmatched. The CDR3 here is CASSQGLAGNNEQFF. DNA of the CDR3: TGTGCCAGCAGTCAGGGACTAGCGGGGAACAATGAGCAGTTCTTC.

The chain recombines TRBV4-2 with TRBJ2-7; D not certain. CDR1 is LGHNA and CDR2 is YNFKEQ in the germline V gene. The CDR3 is made up of 14 amino acids. Trimming cost V 3 bases and J 0 bases, with 9 bases left between them. In DNA, the CDR3 is TGTGCCAGCAGCCAGACAAGGACCTCCTACGAGCAGTACTTC. Its translation: CASSQTRTSYEQYF.

The chain employs TRBV4-1 and TRBJ1-1; D is undetermined. CDR1 is MGHRA, CDR2 YSYEKL, per germline. The germline V and J ends were trimmed by 3 bases and 1 base, with 6 bases remaining between them. The CDR3 runs 13 residues. CDR3 nucleotides: TGCGCCAGCAGCCATCCAGGGAACACTGAAGCTTTCTTT. Translated, it gives CASSHPGNTEAFF.